The present TCR beta chain was sequenced within a study of T cell responses to AZD1222 COVID-19 vaccine (dated by TCRdb to the early 2020s). General notes on the study: A total of 233 trial participants underwent TCR sequencing, of whom approximately 200 had received two doses of AZD1222 and about 26 had received two doses of the MenACWY control vaccine. Trial participants were enrolled by age into 18-55, 56-69 and 70-plus year subgroups, with roughly 150, 30 and 60 TCR-sequenced participants respectively.

Overall study outcomes, separate from this receptor: CD4 TCRs associated with the vaccine covered the entire spike protein, and the dominant responses were in regions 160-218 and 743-854. In the small 56-69-year group, the increase in depth fell short of significance, most likely because of low power. A significant rise in spike-specific TCR breadth and depth was observed after two AZD1222 doses relative to day 0 and relative to MenACWY recipients. Because no day 14 peak-response samples were available, the repertoires could be characterized only after the peak T cell response. Nearly half of unique spike-specific TCRs reportedly recognized epitopes outside regions mutated in the B.1.351 and B.1.1.7 variants. Conclusions about previously exposed vaccinees were limited because only six AZD1222 recipients were SARS-CoV-2 seropositive at baseline. Participants were mostly white British and included more females than males, and it was suggested by the authors that clonal diversity may have been underestimated.

Read against the paper, the sample's time point label means: baseline before first vaccination. What this sample's treatment or condition label stands for: meningococcal conjugate vaccine given as trial control. Vaccinee samples were obtained from the UK trials COV001 and COV002, which included a single-blind randomized controlled phase 2/3 trial of AZD1222 (ChAdOx1 nCoV-19) in healthy adults. Trial participant PBMC samples were collected at day 0 and day 28 after the second dose for TCRbeta chain sequencing. The CDR3 regions of human TCRbeta chains were analyzed by immunosequencing. Processing in the source paper ran as follows. Repertoire TCRs were checked for matches against a reference library of SARS-CoV-2-specific TCRs that had been generated using the MIRA antigen-specificity platform. Breadth was defined as the fraction of unique TCRs that were SARS-CoV-2-associated, and depth was defined as the fraction of total T cells that were SARS-CoV-2-associated. Using the MIRA data, each spike-specific TCR was assigned both to the spike region to which the TCR was reactive and to a CD4 or CD8 class. Log10-transformed breadth and depth values were compared by one-way ANOVA with Sidak's multiple comparisons tests. What TCRdb holds here is the immuneACCESS table cut down to in-frame rearrangements. Part of the clones is not present; checked against another copy, under half of the missing clones reflect an unresolved V gene, and the others are unexplained. V, J and clone size reflect that table, while D and trimming were determined from the DNA. The sample includes approximately 140,000 clones, with 82% observed a single time. The top ten constitute 3.5% to 5% of the sample.

About this clone: Its antigen is unknown. Base qualities are not provided; no much larger clone lies one nucleotide away.

The TCR sequence derives from an adult in good health. This material consisted of peripheral blood, taken on day 0 of MenACWY control vaccination.

The CDR3 in this case is CASSPDRGLPLSGNTIYF. The nucleotide sequence reads as follows: TGTGCCAGCAGCCCGGATCGGGGTCTCCCGCTCTCTGGAAACACCATATATTTT. This sequence uses TRBV5-6 and TRBJ1-3; no D gene can be assigned with confidence. The CDR3, from cysteine to phenylalanine, totals 18 residues. Of the read, only the CDR3 DNA is kept; its 54 bases are in frame from base 1. The CDR1 and CDR2 encoded by the germline V gene are SGHDT and YYEEEE. V loses 4 bases of germline sequence and J loses 0 bases, and the interval between the two ends is 20 bases. Reference TRBV5-6 and TRBJ1-3 proteins supply the regions before and after the CDR3; the full variable domain is: DAGVTQSPTHLIKTRGQQVTLRCSPKSGHDTVSWYQQALGQGPQFIFQYYEEEERQRGNFPDRFSGHQFPNYSSELNVNALLLGDSALYLCASSPDRGLPLSGNTIYFGEGSWLTVV.